This TCR beta chain came from a study of OX40 agonist ivuxolimab in advanced cancers. Blood specimens came from baseline, cycle 4 day 1, and cycle 7 day 1. A word on this clone: Its antigen is unidentified.

V was cut by 2 bases and J by 4 bases, with 15 bases left in between. The CDR3 covers 17 residues. Germline V gene sequence: CDR1 MNHEY, CDR2 SMNVEV (reference sequence). Clones were sequenced by immunoSEQ multiplex PCR, and TCRdb holds only the in-frame ones, with some missing. The table includes 30,000 or so clones, 82% detected once. Study-level points and caveats: Expanded clones belonging to CD8+ T cells outnumbered, on average, those of CD4+.

The sequences come from CD4+ or CD8+ T cells sorted from blood, collected in a trial of the OX40 agonist ivuxolimab. The TCR comes from an adult with an advanced solid tumor such as melanoma, head and neck, liver or kidney cancer. V usage is TRBV27 and J usage is TRBJ2-6; D is possibly TRBD2 (6 bases). The CDR3 coding sequence is TGTGCCAGCAGTTTAGTCGGAGGGTTGACCGGGGCCAACGTCCTGACTTTC. As protein: CASSLVGGLTGANVLTF.